One TCR beta chain is described in this entry. This sample was included in a study of blood T cells in healthy people across ages. CDR1 is SGHRS and CDR2 is YFSETQ in the germline V gene. The germline V and J ends were trimmed by 4 bases and 8 bases, with 16 bases remaining between them. The CDR3 is made up of 13 amino acids. Staff drew ten milliliters of peripheral blood from each donor. Per-sample yields of isolated PBMCs were at least 6 million. The amount of total RNA extracted per sample was at least 6 micrograms. The use of a sample-barcoded 5' primer and a J-beta primer mix characterized a second PCR of 7 to 11 cycles. TCRdb itself ran the 5' RACE reads through MiXCR, one entry per CDR3 protein. This sample has roughly 700,000 distinct CDR3 sequences, with approximately 29% found just once.

The genes are TRBV5-1 and TRBJ2-7; D is unresolved. The sample taken for sequencing was blood. The receptor's source is an elderly woman in good health. CDR3 amino acids: CASSRSLADQQYF. The CDR3 bases are TGCGCCAGCAGCAGATCCCTGGCAGACCAGCAGTACTTC.